The entry below describes one T cell receptor beta chain. What this receptor recognizes is not known. No much larger clone exists at a distance of one base, and base qualities are not known. This sample includes further DNA sequences coding for the same CDR3. The sample is drawn from a study of shared clonotypes between healthy human individuals (dated by TCRdb to about 2020). Background for the entire study: Three men and a couple of women, aged 18 to 49 years, made up the cohort. For each donor, CD4 naive and CD4 memory were each run on three plates, CD8 naive on two plates, and CD8 memory on one plate. To estimate repertoire size and how much clonotype sharing occurs between individuals, the study deeply sequenced the blood TCR repertoires of five healthy adults. Per donor, leukapheresis produced somewhere between about 0.9 and 9.5 billion PBMCs. To increase sequencing depth and limit assay-specific biases, TCR repertoire library preparation and sequencing were carried out by different laboratories using diverse techniques. The paper's findings and limits, for the study overall: Clonotypes shared by all four sorted-subset donors showed higher generation probabilities than non-shared clonotypes. Incomplete sequencing was indicated by rarefaction of sorted-subset datasets, despite the large sequencing depth. The genetic and exposure-history diversity represented was limited by the small number of donors. Sampling was limited to blood, and TCR repertoires in tissue likely differ from TCR repertoires in blood. Estimated clonotype richness was generally larger for naive than for memory subsets. Pairwise subsampling led to the expectation that sequencing depth would affect the degree of clonotype sharing among donors. Sharing across several donors was observed for roughly 5% of naive CD4, 3% to 3.5% of naive CD8, roughly 2.4% of memory CD4, and about 0.4% of memory CD8 clonotypes.

The donors were healthy, HIV-negative adults with no recently reported acute infections or vaccinations. Only Caucasian adults living in Nashville, Tennessee, USA were represented among the donors. CD4+ T cells were enriched through magnetic negative selection, after which naive cells were positively selected on CD45RA and the remaining negative fraction served as the memory subset. After blood collection by leukapheresis, PBMCs were isolated using Ficoll-Histopaque density gradient centrifugation and then cryopreserved in the vapor phase of liquid nitrogen. Purity and quantity of every magnetically sorted T cell population were checked by analytical flow cytometry. From each sorted fraction, genomic DNA was isolated and quantified by UV absorbance on a Nanodrop 2000c. Using the deep immunoSEQ assay, TCR CDR3 regions were amplified from genomic DNA by multiplex PCR. Extracted genomic DNA from each cell subset was spread evenly across all wells of several immunoSEQ 96-well plates, with each plate serving as a replicate. For sorted subsets, roughly 200 ng of genomic DNA, equivalent to around 31,000 T cell genomes, went into each replicate PCR. Purified libraries were measured with a Qubit 3.0 fluorometer, size-checked on a Bioanalyzer 2100, and measured again with the KAPA Library Quantification kit. Every immunoSEQ 96-well plate was sequenced on a separate single-read 150-cycle Illumina NextSeq 550 flow cell. Per the original workflow: Because the immunoSEQ output included only junctional sequences and no quality scores, the filtering could not be the same as the filtering used for full-length reads. To assign V/J genes and CDR3, sequences were annotated using PyIR, a Python wrapper for IgBLAST v1.9, with IMGT germline references. Reads were removed for weak V/J assignments (E-value above 1e-6), missing CDR3, stop codons, out-of-frame junctions, or ambiguous translated residues. A V3J clonotype was defined by an identical inferred V gene, J gene, and CDR3 amino acid sequence. Percentage overlap between repertoires was computed as shared unique clonotypes divided by the size of the smaller repertoire. Three approaches were used to assess repertoire richness: RTK rarefaction, the Chao1 estimator, and Recon v2.1 estimates of unobserved clonotypes. Generation probabilities for all TCRbeta clonotypes obtained by the gDNA method from several donors were computed using OLGA. TCRdb re-hosts the immuneACCESS table, in-frame sequences only. Its copies lack some clones; in the studies checked, an unresolved V gene accounts for under half of them, and the cause for the rest is not known. The V and J calls and clone size were taken over from that table, and D and trimming were inferred from the DNA. This sample holds approximately 1,500,000 clones; 95% to 99% were observed only once. The ten top clones hold approximately 0.45% of the sample.

The germline V gene sets CDR1 to SGDLS and CDR2 to YYNGEE. Counted from cysteine to phenylalanine, this CDR3 has 15 amino acids. CDR3 DNA only is kept here, 45 bases in frame from base 1. At the junction V is shortened by 0 bases and J by 6 bases; bases outside the gene matches: 6. Sequencing was performed on naive CD4+ T cells sorted from blood. The cell subset or site label corresponds to: CD45RA+ positively selected. This chain is built from TRBV9 and TRBJ2-1, and 7 junctional nucleotides match TRBD1. The clonotype was recovered from a man aged 25-45 years in good health. The DNA sequence reads TGTGCCAGCAGCGTAGTCGCAGGGGGTTTCAATGAGCAGTTCTTC. Protein translation: CASSVVAGGFNEQFF.